The clone carrying this TCR beta chain has a count of ten or more. The antigen is unknown. Transcripts of RNA were the source for amplifying TCR beta CDR3 regions. Second-round multiplex PCR came after first-round RT-PCR with HTBI primers. TCRdb redid the calling of the multiplex PCR reads with MiXCR, one entry per CDR3 protein. The table has approximately 700,000 distinct CDR3 sequences, over 40% seen once. Patients were excluded if they had other autoimmune diseases or uncontrolled infections, and likewise if pregnancy or lactation applied. What supplied the PBMCs was more than 7.5 ml of fresh peripheral blood. This specimen belongs to a study of Graves' ophthalmopathy and Graves' hyperthyroidism. Across the study: Prior to any treatment, peripheral blood was collected at the time of initial diagnosis.

Study-wide findings and caveats: Sensitivity of over 60% and specificity of nearly 75% were achieved by the model that predicted ophthalmopathy progression.

Looked up from germline, CDR1 is ENHRY and CDR2 is SYGVKD. The V and J ends lost 0 bases and 4 bases respectively, with 6 bases between them. The CDR3 sequence is 13 residues long. The genes are TRBV10-3 and TRBJ1-2, with no clear D. Specimen: peripheral blood. This TCR derives from an adult man with Graves' ophthalmopathy. The CDR3 nucleotides are TGTGCCATCAGTGAGTCGTTGGCCTATGGCTACACCTTC. Translation gives CAISESLAYGYTF.